The clone carrying this TCR beta chain was detected once. Here immunoSEQ multiplex PCR was the method, and the copy in TCRdb shows in-frame clones only, minus some. The data contain over 45,000 clones, around 92% of them singletons. The data were taken from a study of T cell changes during pregnancy in multiple sclerosis. From germline, CDR1 is SNHLY and CDR2 FYNNEI. This CDR3 has 14 residues. V gave up 2 bases and J gave up 0 bases, with 8 bases separating them. The V call is TRBV2, the J call TRBJ2-7, with TRBD1 as a possible D gene (6 bases). The sequence was collected from a female donor in good health, enrolled as a control in a pregnancy study. The sequenced sample was CD4+ T cells from peripheral blood mononuclear cells, obtained in the second trimester of pregnancy. The CDR3 DNA reads TGTGCCAGCAGTGAACAGGGGCGCTCCTACGAGCAGTACTTC. Its protein is CASSEQGRSYEQYF. Based on the CDR3 plus reference TRBV2 and TRBJ2-7, the full variable domain is EPEVTQTPSHQVTQMGQEVILRCVPISNHLYFYWYRQILGQKVEFLVSFYNNEISEKSEIFDDQFSVERPDGSNFTLKIRSTKLEDSAMYFCASSEQGRSYEQYFGPGTRLTVT.